This paragraph reports one TCR beta chain. As yet, its antigen is unknown. The data stem from a study of PD-1 blockade in classical Hodgkin lymphoma. General observations from the study: In CD4+ cells, TCR diversity went up significantly by C4D1, but in CD8+ cells it did not. At baseline, newly diagnosed patients reportedly showed less TCR diversity than healthy donors.

Every patient had relapsed following autologous stem cell transplantation, and cohorts differed in brentuximab vedotin exposure. Profiled with immunoSEQ multiplex PCR; TCRdb holds only in-frame clones, not every one. The sample lists 90,000 to 130,000 clones, 80% to 90% occurring once. The germline V gene encodes CDR1 SGHTA and CDR2 FQGNSA. V lost 2 bases and J lost 1, with 11 bases in between. CDR3 length: 15 amino acids. The chain carries TRBV7-2 and TRBJ1-1; a possible D gene is TRBD1 (5 bases). Here the sequenced sample was peripheral blood mononuclear cells (PBMCs), taken before the second cycle of nivolumab. This receptor was taken from a human donor with classical Hodgkin lymphoma. For the CDR3, the DNA is TGTGCCAGCAGCTTATCGGCAGGGTGGAACACTGAAGCTTTCTTT. It specifies CASSLSAGWNTEAFF.